Described below is a single T cell receptor (beta chain) sequence and its context. Its antigen is unidentified. Germline values: CDR1 MGHRA, CDR2 YSYEKL. CDR3 length: 14 residues. Deletions cut 0 bases from V and 1 base from J, with 6 bases between. Treatment described: oral pan-JAK inhibitor, 5-10 mg twice daily. Alopecia areata patients had lesional scalp punch biopsies and peripheral blood taken from them. The source of the sample is a study of CD8+ T cells in alopecia areata. The authors extracted RNA and reverse transcribed it into cDNA as the sequencing template. Clones were sequenced by immunoSEQ multiplex PCR, and TCRdb holds only the in-frame ones, with some missing. The table records some 96,000 clones, 50% to 75% of them present only once. Study-wide points: Alphabeta T cells residing in normal skin are also sequenced in scalp samples. Affected lesional scalp, above all in alopecia totalis/universalis, was more clonal than normal scalp. Scalp clonality and expanded CD8+ clones among the top 100 showed significant decreases with tofacitinib.

The chain carries TRBV4-1 and TRBJ1-1; D unresolved. This receptor was identified in a human donor with alopecia areata. The sequences come from CD8+ T cells sorted from blood, collected at week 4, from a patient treated with tofacitinib. CDR3 protein: CASSQEWGNTEAFF. In nucleotides, the CDR3 is TGCGCCAGCAGCCAAGAATGGGGGAACACTGAAGCTTTCTTT.